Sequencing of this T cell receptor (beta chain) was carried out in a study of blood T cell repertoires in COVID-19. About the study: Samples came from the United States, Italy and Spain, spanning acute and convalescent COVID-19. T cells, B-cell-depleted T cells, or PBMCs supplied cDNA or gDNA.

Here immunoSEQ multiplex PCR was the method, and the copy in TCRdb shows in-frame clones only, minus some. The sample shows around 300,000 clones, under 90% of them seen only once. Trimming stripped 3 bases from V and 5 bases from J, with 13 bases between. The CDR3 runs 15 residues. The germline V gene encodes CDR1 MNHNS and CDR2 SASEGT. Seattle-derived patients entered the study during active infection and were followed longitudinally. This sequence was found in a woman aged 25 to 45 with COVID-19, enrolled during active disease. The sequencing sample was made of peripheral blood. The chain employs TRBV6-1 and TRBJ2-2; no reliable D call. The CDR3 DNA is TGTGCCAGCAGTGATTTCACTTTCACTACCGGGGAGCTGTTTTTT. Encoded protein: CASSDFTFTTGELFF.